This entry lists 27 T cell receptor beta chains sequenced from one sample in a study of T cells in localized non-small cell lung cancer. Clones were sequenced by immunoSEQ multiplex PCR, and TCRdb holds only the in-frame ones, with some missing. The repertoire holds some 28,000 clones, with roughly 90% as singletons. Sample: peripheral blood, taken before any cancer treatment. The receptors here all came from a male donor older than 55 with stage I lung adenocarcinoma.

V and J are TRBV7-9 and TRBJ2-1; 9 positions agree with TRBD2. CDR3 length equals 14 residues. The germline gives CDR1 SEHNR, CDR2 FQNEAQ (reference sequence). The junction had 9 bases not matched to a gene; V was cut back by 5 bases and J by 10 bases. The CDR3 region is CASSPPGLAGEQFF. The CDR3 DNA sequence: TGTGCCAGCAGCCCTCCGGGACTAGCAGGCGAGCAGTTCTTC.

This chain uses TRBV2 with TRBJ2-2; 9 bases agree with TRBD2. Trimming removed 4 bases from V and 4 bases from J; junction bases left unmatched: 4. Per germline, CDR1 SNHLY and CDR2 FYNNEI. The CDR3 totals 15 residues. The CDR3 loop is CASSVGGGATGELFF. In DNA, the CDR3 is TGTGCCAGCAGTGTTGGCGGGGGGGCCACCGGGGAGCTGTTTTTT.

This clone was recorded once. The rearrangement links TRBV2 to TRBJ2-1; 13 bases line up with TRBD2. CDR3 size: 17 residues. J gave up 1 base and V 7 bases, and 7 bases lay outside the gene matches. CDR1 SNHLY and CDR2 FYNNEI come from the germline V gene. The CDR3 sequence: CASKFGLAGDSYNEQFF. The CDR3 DNA reads as TGTGCCAGCAAGTTCGGACTAGCGGGGGATTCCTACAATGAGCAGTTCTTC.

The chain links TRBV5-1 to TRBJ1-2, with D unresolved. Trimming took off 0 bases at V and 6 bases at J, with 6 bases between the two ends. There are 12 residues in the CDR3. Germline CDR1 reads SGHRS; CDR2 reads YFSETQ. CDR3 bases: TGCGCCAGCAGCTTGGCCCTGGATGGCTACACCTTC. Its translation is CASSLALDGYTF.

This chain uses TRBV7-2 with TRBJ2-5, with TRBD2 identical over 9 bases. J gave up 4 bases and V 5 bases, and 5 bases lay outside the gene matches. There are 14 residues in the CDR3. Germline assignment: CDR1 SGHTA and CDR2 FQGNSA. The CDR3 bases are TGTGCCAGCAGCACCGGAGCGGGGGGAGAGACCCAGTACTTC. Translating it yields CASSTGAGGETQYF. The whole variable domain, filled in from reference TRBV7-2 and TRBJ2-5, reads GAGVSQSPSNKVTEKGKDVELRCDPISGHTALYWYRQSLGQGLEFLIYFQGNSAPDKSGLPSDRFSAERTGGSVSTLTIQRTQQEDSAVYLCASSTGAGGETQYFGPGTRLLVL.

V gene TRBV4-1 combines with J gene TRBJ2-4; unclear D gene. The CDR3 runs 16 residues. CDR1 is MGHRA and CDR2 is YSYEKL in the germline V gene. The germline V and J ends were trimmed by 0 bases and 1 base, with 10 bases remaining between them. This chain's CDR3 is CASSQEATLAKNIQYF. The CDR3 nucleotides are TGCGCCAGCAGCCAAGAGGCGACTCTGGCCAAAAACATTCAGTACTTC.

The V gene is TRBV7-2, the J gene TRBJ1-6, with D tentatively TRBD1 (6 bases). Trimming removed 5 bases at V and 7 bases at J, with 12 bases between. Per the germline V gene, CDR1 is SGHTA and CDR2 is FQGNSA. The CDR3 runs to 14 residues. The CDR3 sequence is CASSEQGENSPLHF. The CDR3 bases are TGTGCCAGCAGCGAACAGGGCGAAAATTCACCCCTCCACTTT.

The chain carries TRBV9 and TRBJ2-1; TRBD2 is a possible D gene (5 bases). V was trimmed by 0 bases and J by 7 bases, leaving 14 bases between them. Germline-derived CDR1 and CDR2 are SGDLS and YYNGEE. This CDR3 is built from 15 residues. CDR3 DNA: TGTGCCAGCAGCGTAGCTCTACTAGAGGGAAATGAGCAGTTCTTC. It codes for CASSVALLEGNEQFF.

V usage is TRBV5-4 and J usage is TRBJ1-1; the match to TRBD1 covers 8 bases. The V gene's germline CDR1 is SGHNT and CDR2 YYREEE (reference sequence). J was trimmed by 2 bases and V by 5 bases; bases with no gene match: 11. There are 16 residues in the CDR3. CDR3 region: CASRPGGLGENTEAFF. The CDR3 coding sequence is TGTGCCAGCAGACCAGGGGGCTTAGGGGAAAACACTGAAGCTTTCTTT.

The CDR3 loop is CASSQGQILNEAFF. The CDR3 nucleotides are TGTGCCAGCAGCCAGGGACAAATACTGAATGAAGCTTTCTTT. The chain combines TRBV6-5 with TRBJ1-1; D is perhaps TRBD1 (6 bases). The CDR3 extends over 14 amino acids. Trimming shortened V by 6 bases and J by 7 bases, and 18 bases separated the two germline ends. Germline V gene sequence: CDR1 MNHEY, CDR2 SVGAGI.

The gene calls are TRBV27 and TRBJ2-7, with D possibly matching TRBD1 (6 bases). Looked up from germline, CDR1 is MNHEY and CDR2 is SMNVEV (reference sequence). V lost 5 bases to trimming and J lost 6 bases, with 29 bases between them. The CDR3 is 18 amino acids. The CDR3 sequence: CASSPLPGARGRGVEQYF. The CDR3 region has the DNA TGTGCCAGCAGTCCCCTCCCTGGGGCCCGGGGCAGGGGAGTCGAGCAGTACTTC.

The chain joins TRBV6-5 to TRBJ2-1, with D uncertain. Trimming left V 9 bases short and J 0 bases short, with 6 bases between. The CDR3 length is 12 residues. Per germline, CDR1 MNHEY and CDR2 SVGAGI. This CDR3 is CASGRSYNEQFF. CDR3 nucleotide sequence: TGTGCCAGTGGTCGCTCCTACAATGAGCAGTTCTTC.

The chain's CDR3 is CASSPFGGGPQETQYF. Written as DNA, the CDR3 is TGTGCCAGCTCCCCTTTCGGGGGGGGGCCGCAAGAGACCCAGTACTTC. The chain is built from TRBV18 and TRBJ2-5; 8 nucleotides match TRBD2. The CDR3 has 16 residues. Germline V gives CDR1 KGHSH, CDR2 LQKENI. With V trimmed by 6 bases and J by 2 bases, 11 bases remained unmatched.

J is TRBJ1-5 and V is TRBV28, with 10 bases identical to TRBD1. The V gene end was trimmed by 6 bases and the J gene end by 6 bases; junction bases not matched to a gene: 5. From germline, CDR1 is MDHEN and CDR2 SYDVKM. This CDR3 has 14 amino acids. The CDR3 protein is CASRAGTGAQPQHF. Written as DNA, the CDR3 is TGTGCCAGCAGGGCCGGGACAGGGGCTCAGCCCCAGCATTTT. Drawing the rest from reference TRBV28 and TRBJ1-5, the complete variable domain is DVKVTQSSRYLVKRTGEKVFLECVQDMDHENMFWYRQDPGLGLRLIYFSYDVKMKEKGDIPEGYSVSREKKERFSLILESASTNQTSMYLCASRAGTGAQPQHFGDGTRLSIL.

The V gene is TRBV18, the J gene TRBJ1-2, with a possible D match to TRBD1 (5 bases). Trimming took 3 bases from V and 0 from J, leaving 11 bases between them. The CDR3 contains 15 residues. Germline values: CDR1 KGHSH, CDR2 LQKENI. This chain's CDR3 is CASSPGTGANYGYTF. CDR3 bases: TGTGCCAGCTCACCCGGGACCGGAGCTAACTATGGCTACACCTTC.

V is TRBV7-8 and J is TRBJ1-1; D uncertain. The germline V gene encodes CDR1 SGHVS and CDR2 FQNEAQ. The V and J ends lost 5 bases and 1 base respectively, with 8 bases between them. The CDR3 totals 13 residues. The CDR3 here is CASSPTRNTEAFF. CDR3 bases: TGTGCCAGCAGCCCCACACGGAACACTGAAGCTTTCTTT.

The chain links TRBV30 to TRBJ1-2; tentatively, D is TRBD1 (6 bases). Germline-derived CDR1 and CDR2 are GTSNPN and SVGIG (reference sequence). Trimming stripped 0 bases from V and 7 bases from J, with 12 bases between. The CDR3 loop spans 13 amino acids. CDR3 in DNA: TGTGCCTGGAGTGTTGGCGGAGGGGGTGGCTACACCTTC. Translating it yields CAWSVGGGGGYTF.

This clone was counted once. This sequence joins TRBV7-2 and TRBJ2-6; 11 bases fit TRBD2. The CDR3 consists of 19 residues. V shed 3 bases, J shed 0 bases, and the junction held 7 bases outside the gene matches. CDR1 is SGHTA, CDR2 FQGNSA, per germline. CDR3 residues: CASSFRLAGPSSGANVLTF. CDR3 coding DNA: TGTGCCAGCAGCTTCAGACTAGCGGGGCCCAGCTCTGGGGCCAACGTCCTGACTTTC.

J is TRBJ2-7 and V is TRBV19; the D gene is possibly TRBD1 (6 bases). From germline, CDR1 is LNHDA and CDR2 SQIVND (reference sequence). V lost 6 bases, J lost 0 bases, and 12 bases lay in between. CDR3 size: 14 residues. This chain's CDR3 is CASRSTGTSYEQYF. In DNA, the CDR3 is TGTGCCAGTAGATCGACAGGAACCTCCTACGAGCAGTACTTC.

CDR3 DNA: TGCGCCAGCAGCCGGGTTCAAGGGAATGAGCAGTTCTTC. Its protein product is CASSRVQGNEQFF. The chain links TRBV4-3 to TRBJ2-1; D uncertain. The CDR3 spans 13 residues. Per the germline V gene, CDR1 is LGHNA and CDR2 is YSLEER. V was trimmed by 4 bases and J by 7 bases, leaving 11 bases between them.

Only a few counts were recorded for this clone. J is TRBJ1-6 and V is TRBV21-1; the listed D gene, TRBD1, was not tested against the DNA. TRBV21-1 is tagged as a pseudogene. This CDR3 region has 16 residues. The CDR3 loop is CASSSYRWANNSPLHF. For the CDR3, the DNA is TGTGCCAGCAGCAGCTATCGGTGGGCGAATAATTCACCCCTCCACTTT.

CDR3 in DNA: TGCGCCAGCAGTTCCCTAGAGGGCGGGGAGCTGTTTTTT. Protein sequence: CASSSLEGGELFF. V gene TRBV5-1 combines with J gene TRBJ2-2; perhaps TRBD2 as D (5 bases). Germline V gene sequence: CDR1 SGHRS, CDR2 YFSETQ. V lost 5 bases to trimming and J lost 7 bases, with 12 bases between them. The CDR3 has 13 amino acids.

V gene TRBV18 combines with J gene TRBJ1-1; the D is unclear. The ends were cut back, 3 bases at V and 1 base at J, with 6 bases in the middle. This CDR3 has 13 residues. The germline V gene encodes CDR1 KGHSH and CDR2 LQKENI. The CDR3 region has the DNA TGTGCCAGCTCACCTGGATGGAACACTGAAGCTTTCTTT. Protein: CASSPGWNTEAFF.

The V gene is TRBV27, the J gene TRBJ1-5, with 8 bases matching TRBD1. The junction had 8 bases not matched to a gene; V was cut back by 6 bases and J by 7 bases. Germline CDR1 and CDR2: MNHEY and SMNVEV (reference sequence). The CDR3 is 14 amino acids. The CDR3 DNA reads as TGTGCCAGCAGCCCTGACAGGGGTGGACAGCCCCAGCATTTT. Translated, it gives CASSPDRGGQPQHF.

The table lists this clone with a count of one. The chain links TRBV6-5 to TRBJ1-2, with 7 bases identical to TRBD1. The V and J ends lost 7 bases and 6 bases, in that order; junction bases with no gene match: 8. This CDR3 is built from 13 residues. Germline lookup yields CDR1 MNHEY and CDR2 SVGAGI. DNA for the CDR3: TGTGCCAGCAAGAGACAGGGATACGATGGCTACACCTTC. It specifies CASKRQGYDGYTF.

This chain joins TRBV10-3 and TRBJ1-3; no definite D call. The CDR3 contains 13 residues. Germline CDR1 is ENHRY and CDR2 is SYGVKD. Deletions cut 9 bases from V and 0 bases from J, with 9 bases between. The CDR3 DNA reads TGTGCCATACAAGTGTTCTCTGGAAACACCATATATTTT. Translation gives CAIQVFSGNTIYF.

The chain combines TRBV7-2 with TRBJ2-3; 8 bases map to TRBD1. This CDR3 spans 16 amino acids. The V and J ends lost 6 bases and 1 base, in that order; junction bases with no gene match: 9. Germline V CDR1 and CDR2: SGHTA, FQGNSA. The CDR3 DNA reads as TGTGCCAGCAGTTCGGGTGTGGGACAGGGCACAGATACGCAGTATTTT. Translating it yields CASSSGVGQGTDTQYF.